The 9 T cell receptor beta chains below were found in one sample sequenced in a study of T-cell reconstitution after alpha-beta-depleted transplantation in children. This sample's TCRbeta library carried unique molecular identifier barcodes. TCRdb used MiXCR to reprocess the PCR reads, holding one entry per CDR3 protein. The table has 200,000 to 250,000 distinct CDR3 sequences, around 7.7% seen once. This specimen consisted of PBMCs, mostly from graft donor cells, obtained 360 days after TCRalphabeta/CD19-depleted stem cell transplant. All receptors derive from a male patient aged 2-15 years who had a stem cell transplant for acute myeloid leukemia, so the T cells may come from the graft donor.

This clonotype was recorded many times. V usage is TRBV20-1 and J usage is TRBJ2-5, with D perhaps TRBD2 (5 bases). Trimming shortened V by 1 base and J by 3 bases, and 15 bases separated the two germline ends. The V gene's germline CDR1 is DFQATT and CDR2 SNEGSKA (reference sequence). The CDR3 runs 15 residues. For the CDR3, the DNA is TGCAGTGCTAGAGCGTTACTAGGGATAGAAGAGACCCAGTACTTC. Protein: CSARALLGIEETQYF.

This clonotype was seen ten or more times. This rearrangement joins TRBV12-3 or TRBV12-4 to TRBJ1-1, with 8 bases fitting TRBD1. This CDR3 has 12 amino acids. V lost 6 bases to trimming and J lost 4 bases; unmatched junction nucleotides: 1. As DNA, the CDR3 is TGTGCCAGCAGGGGACAGGCCACTGAAGCTTTCTTT. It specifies CASRGQATEAFF.

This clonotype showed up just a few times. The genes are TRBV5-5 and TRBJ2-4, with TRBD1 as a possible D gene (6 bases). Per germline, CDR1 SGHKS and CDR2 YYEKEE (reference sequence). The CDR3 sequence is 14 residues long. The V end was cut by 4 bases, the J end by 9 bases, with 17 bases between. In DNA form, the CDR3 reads TGTGCCAGCAGCGGGACCCAGGGGTCGAGCATTCAGTACTTC. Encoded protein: CASSGTQGSSIQYF.

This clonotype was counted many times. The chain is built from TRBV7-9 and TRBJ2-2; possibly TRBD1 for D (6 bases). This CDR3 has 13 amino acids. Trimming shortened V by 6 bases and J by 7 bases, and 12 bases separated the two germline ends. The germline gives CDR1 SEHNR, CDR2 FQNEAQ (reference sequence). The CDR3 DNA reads TGTGCCAGCAGGGGACACCTGGGCGGGGAGCTGTTTTTT. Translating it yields CASRGHLGGELFF.

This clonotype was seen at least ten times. DNA of the CDR3: TGTGCCAGCAGTCCTAGCGGGAGAAGGGGAGATACGCAGTATTTT. Its protein is CASSPSGRRGDTQYF. This chain joins TRBV12-3 or TRBV12-4 and TRBJ2-3, with TRBD2 identical over 10 bases. The ends lost 5 bases at V and 5 bases at J; junction bases unmatched: 7. This CDR3 comprises 15 residues.

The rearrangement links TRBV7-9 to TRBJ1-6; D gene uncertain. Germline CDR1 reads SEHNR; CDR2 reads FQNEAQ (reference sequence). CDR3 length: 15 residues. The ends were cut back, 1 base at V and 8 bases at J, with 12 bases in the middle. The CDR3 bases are TGTGCCAGCAGCTTAGTCGGACCTAAGGATTCACCCCTCCACTTT. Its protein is CASSLVGPKDSPLHF.

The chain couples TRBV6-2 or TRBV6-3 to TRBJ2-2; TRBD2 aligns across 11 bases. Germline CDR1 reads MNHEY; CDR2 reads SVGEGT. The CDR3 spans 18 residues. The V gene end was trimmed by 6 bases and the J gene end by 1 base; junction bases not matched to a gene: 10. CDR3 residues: CASSFRTSGLLNTGELFF. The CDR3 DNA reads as TGTGCCAGCAGCTTTAGGACTAGCGGGTTGTTGAACACCGGGGAGCTGTTTTTT.

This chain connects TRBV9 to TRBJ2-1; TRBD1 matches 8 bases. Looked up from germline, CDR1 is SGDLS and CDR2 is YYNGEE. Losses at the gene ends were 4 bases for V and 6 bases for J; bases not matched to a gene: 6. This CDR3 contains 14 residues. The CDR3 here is CASSRTGTPNEQFF. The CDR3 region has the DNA TGTGCCAGCAGCCGGACAGGGACCCCCAATGAGCAGTTCTTC.

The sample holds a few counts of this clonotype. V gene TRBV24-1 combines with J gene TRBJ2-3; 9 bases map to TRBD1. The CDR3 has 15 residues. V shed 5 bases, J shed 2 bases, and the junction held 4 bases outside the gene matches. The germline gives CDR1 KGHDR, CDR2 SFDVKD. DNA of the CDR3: TGTGCCACCAGTGCCGGGACAGGGATCACAGATACGCAGTATTTT. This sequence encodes CATSAGTGITDTQYF.